Following are 8 T cell receptor beta chains from one sample sequenced in a study of blood T cell repertoires in COVID-19. Sequencing used immunoSEQ multiplex PCR; TCRdb keeps in-frame clones, though not all of them. Of approximately 53,000 clones listed, 75% to 85% are singletons. What was sequenced was peripheral blood. The receptors here all came from a woman in her fifties or sixties with acute or convalescent COVID-19.

The chain has TRBV24-1 and TRBJ2-7; 8 bases line up with TRBD1. Losses at the gene ends were 4 bases for V and 2 bases for J; bases not matched to a gene: 6. The CDR3 is 15 residues long. Germline lookup yields CDR1 KGHDR and CDR2 SFDVKD. CDR3 residues: CATSDRTGPPYEQYF. In nucleotides, the CDR3 is TGTGCCACCAGTGACCGGACAGGGCCCCCCTACGAGCAGTACTTC.

V and J are TRBV5-1 and TRBJ2-7; TRBD1 is a possible D gene (6 bases). There are 15 residues in the CDR3. Per the germline V gene, CDR1 is SGHRS and CDR2 is YFSETQ. Trimming took 0 bases from V and 1 from J, leaving 11 bases between them. The CDR3 protein is CASSLGTDSSYEQYF. CDR3 DNA: TGCGCCAGCAGCTTGGGGACAGATTCTTCCTACGAGCAGTACTTC.

The chain couples TRBV19 to TRBJ1-1; tentative D call: TRBD1 (5 bases). CDR1 is LNHDA, CDR2 SQIVND, per germline (reference sequence). V was pared by 6 bases and J by 4 bases, with 15 bases between. The CDR3 sequence is 14 residues long. CDR3 nucleotides: TGTGCCAGTAGAAGCCAGGGTGTGAGCACTGAAGCTTTCTTT. Its protein product is CASRSQGVSTEAFF.

This chain uses TRBV6-5 with TRBJ1-2, with D tentatively TRBD1 (5 bases). Germline V gene lookup returns CDR1 MNHEY and CDR2 SVGAGI. This CDR3 has 14 residues. Deletions cut 10 bases from V and 4 bases from J, with 19 bases between. Here the CDR3 reads CATVMRDSSYGYTF. The CDR3, as DNA: TGTGCCACCGTGATGAGAGACAGTAGCTATGGCTACACCTTC.

CDR3 in amino acids: CASSDKTGGALYSNQPQHF. CDR3 DNA: TGTGCCAGCAGCGATAAAACAGGGGGGGCCCTGTATAGCAATCAGCCCCAGCATTTT. V is TRBV5-6 and J is TRBJ1-5, with 8 bases lining up with TRBD1. The length of the CDR3 is 19 residues. From germline, CDR1 is SGHDT and CDR2 YYEEEE. V shed 4 bases and J 0 bases; nucleotides not matched to a gene: 15.

This clone has only one observation. This chain uses TRBV6-5 with TRBJ2-7, with D maybe TRBD1 (6 bases). This CDR3 spans 14 amino acids. V gave up 2 bases and J gave up 4 bases, with 12 bases separating them. The germline V gene encodes CDR1 MNHEY and CDR2 SVGAGI. The CDR3 bases are TGTGCCAGCAGTTACGGCACAGGGCTTTACGAGCAGTACTTC. This gives the protein CASSYGTGLYEQYF.

The chain carries TRBV30 and TRBJ1-1; 9 nucleotides line up with TRBD1. Germline lookup yields CDR1 GTSNPN and CDR2 SVGIG (reference sequence). The trim removed 0 bases at V and 0 bases at J, leaving 8 bases unmatched. CDR3 length equals 17 residues. CDR3 residues: CAWSVQGAMRVNTEAFF. The DNA for the CDR3 is TGTGCCTGGAGTGTACAGGGGGCAATGAGGGTGAACACTGAAGCTTTCTTT.

The chain carries TRBV6-4 and TRBJ2-1; no firm D call. Trimming took off 6 bases at V and 4 bases at J, with 16 bases between the two ends. Germline lookup yields CDR1 MRHNA and CDR2 SNTAGT. CDR3 size: 15 residues. The CDR3 DNA reads TGTGCCAGCAGCCCAGAGATTACCAGGTACAATGAGCAGTTCTTC. Translated: CASSPEITRYNEQFF.